A selection of T cell receptor beta chains follows, all from one sample in a study of blood T cells in healthy people across ages. TCRdb ran MiXCR on the 5' RACE reads and lists one entry per CDR3 protein. The sample shows 1.8 million or so distinct CDR3 sequences, roughly two fifths of them seen only once. Sequencing was done on a sample of blood. The receptors shown here come from a human donor in good health. The conserved cysteine and the conserved F or W are not part of the CDR3 here. The order of the fields is V gene, J gene, D gene, CDR3 length, CDR3 protein. A D gene is named only where the DNA matches it firmly.

TRBV28	NA	NA	12	ASSLYGFTYEQY
TRBV5-1	TRBJ2-1	NA	14	ASNPQTSGGDNEQF
TRBV7-2	TRBJ1-6	NA	12	ASSSQGNNSPLH
TRBV27	TRBJ2-5	TRBD1	12	ATSQQGAVKTQY
TRBV5-1	TRBJ1-2	NA	12	ASSPGSFNYGYT
TRBV21-1	TRBJ2-4	NA	14	ASSKDGRLAKNIQY
TRBV7-8	TRBJ2-7	NA	13	ASSLDTVGPFEQY
TRBV4-2	TRBJ1-5	NA	10	ASSQRGQPQH
TRBV11-2	TRBJ2-7	TRBD2	13	ASRPPGGSSYEQY
TRBV7-2	TRBJ1-1	NA	14	ASSLAWGRYGAEAF
TRBV7-9	TRBJ2-7	TRBD1	15	ASSLRGQPTSSYEQY
TRBV29-1	TRBJ2-7	NA	11	SVVSQGREEQY
TRBV7-3	TRBJ2-1	TRBD2	16	ASSHGTSGGARADEQF
TRBV7-9	TRBJ2-1	TRBD2	14	ASSDMLAGQYNEQF